These 28 T cell receptor beta chains were all obtained from the same sample, sequenced in a study of identical twins (dated by TCRdb to 2016 to 2018). The library was obtained by 5' RACE. These reads were obtained on an Illumina HiSeq 2000. The public sequencing data were trimmed at Q25 with fastp and processed into clonotypes with MiXCR by TCRdb, which kept only in-frame beta chains. Identical CDR3 proteins give one entry, which carries the most common genes and DNA. Across this sample there are around 670,000 distinct CDR3 sequences, with around 5.7% seen only once. Jointly, the top ten make up 1.5% to 2% of the sample. The sample comprised naive T cells sorted from blood. In light of the paper, this sample's cell subset or site label describes: cells isolated with a human naive T-cell isolation kit. Every receptor here comes from a man between 18 and 35 years old in good health.

This chain joins TRBV6-1 and TRBJ2-7; 7 bases are shared with TRBD2. This CDR3 is 13 amino acids long. Germline V gene lookup returns CDR1 MNHNS and CDR2 SASEGT. Trimming at V came to 5 bases and at J to 3 bases, leaving 4 bases not matched to a gene. The chain's CDR3 is CASSRIAGYEQYV. The CDR3 nucleotides are TGTGCCAGCAGTAGGATAGCGGGCTACGAGCAGTACGTC.

CDR3 loop: CASSLKRNEQFF. The DNA for the CDR3 is TGTGCCAGCAGCCTAAAGCGGAATGAGCAGTTCTTC. The chain is built from TRBV3-1 and TRBJ2-1, with D perhaps TRBD2 (5 bases). The CDR3 spans 12 residues. Trimming left V 4 bases short and J 7 bases short, with 8 bases between. Germline CDR1 is LGHDT and CDR2 is YNNKEL (reference sequence).

There are many counts of this clonotype. V gene TRBV30 combines with J gene TRBJ2-7; 8 bases fit TRBD1. The V segment lost 5 bases and the J segment 7 bases; nucleotides outside the gene matches: 10. The CDR3 length is 13 residues. Germline loops: CDR1 GTSNPN, CDR2 SVGIG (reference sequence). The CDR3 loop is CAWAGQARGEQYF. The CDR3, as DNA: TGTGCCTGGGCGGGACAGGCAAGGGGGGAGCAGTACTTC.

This clonotype occurred many times. The genes are TRBV20-1 and TRBJ2-7; 8 positions match TRBD1. This CDR3 region has 14 residues. Germline CDR1 is DFQATT and CDR2 is SNEGSKA (reference sequence). J gave up 5 bases and V 4 bases, and 10 bases lay outside the gene matches. CDR3: CSAIIGQGFHEQYF. DNA for the CDR3: TGCAGTGCTATTATCGGACAGGGTTTTCACGAGCAGTACTTC.

In its sample, this clonotype was seen many times. V gene TRBV20-1 combines with J gene TRBJ2-2; 11 positions agree with TRBD2. The V gene end was trimmed by 3 bases and the J gene end by 7 bases; junction bases not matched to a gene: 4. The germline CDR1 and CDR2 sequences are DFQATT and SNEGSKA (reference sequence). The CDR3 runs to 14 residues. CDR3 DNA sequence: TGCAGTGCTAGTAGCGGGAGGGAAGTCGGGGAGCTGTTTTTT. It specifies CSASSGREVGELFF.

The table lists this clonotype with many counts. This chain connects TRBV25-1 to TRBJ2-1; the match to TRBD2 covers 11 bases. The trim removed 1 base at V and 3 bases at J, leaving 2 bases unmatched. The CDR3 runs to 16 residues. Germline lookup yields CDR1 MGHDK and CDR2 SYGVNS. The CDR3 reads CASSELGLADYNEQFF. CDR3 coding DNA: TGTGCCAGCAGTGAATTGGGACTAGCGGACTACAATGAGCAGTTCTTC.

There are many counts of this clonotype. The chain recombines TRBV20-1 with TRBJ2-5, with D perhaps matching TRBD1 or TRBD2 (5 bases each). This CDR3 has 15 amino acids. The V end lost 4 bases, the J end lost 6 bases, and 21 bases lay between the germline ends. The germline V gene has CDR1 DFQATT and CDR2 SNEGSKA (reference sequence). This chain's CDR3 is CSATNRGPGRKTQYF. CDR3 DNA: TGCAGTGCTACAAATAGAGGGCCGGGGCGAAAGACCCAGTACTTC.

This clonotype was detected ten times or more. V usage is TRBV5-1 and J usage is TRBJ2-1; D unclear. Deletions cut 3 bases from V and 8 bases from J, with 15 bases between. This CDR3 contains 14 residues. From germline, CDR1 is SGHRS and CDR2 YFSETQ. The CDR3 region is CASSSLSGGDEQFF. CDR3 nucleotides: TGCGCCAGCAGCTCGCTCTCAGGTGGGGATGAGCAGTTCTTC. The entire variable domain, with the rest obtained from reference TRBV5-1 and TRBJ2-1, is as follows: KAGVTQTPRYLIKTRGQQVTLSCSPISGHRSVSWYQQTPGQGLQFLFEYFSETQRNKGNFPGRFSGRQFSNSRSEMNVSTLELGDSALYLCASSSLSGGDEQFFGPGTRLTVL.

This clonotype was found many times. The chain links TRBV29-1 to TRBJ2-7; D is possibly TRBD1 or TRBD2 (5 bases each). The CDR3 spans 11 residues. CDR1 is SQVTM and CDR2 is ANQGSEA in the germline V gene. Trimming took 7 bases from V and 8 from J, leaving 15 bases between them. CDR3 region: CSERDDVQQYV. The CDR3 coding sequence is TGCAGCGAACGGGACGACGTGCAGCAGTACGTC.

This clonotype was detected only a few times. This sequence joins TRBV5-1 and TRBJ2-1; D is possibly TRBD1 or TRBD2 (5 bases each). Germline V gene lookup returns CDR1 SGHRS and CDR2 YFSETQ. This CDR3 region has 12 residues. V dropped 9 bases and J dropped 6 bases, with 13 bases sitting between them. In DNA form, the CDR3 reads TGCGCCATCGGGGAGAGGGGCAATGAGCAGTTCTTC. This sequence encodes CAIGERGNEQFF.

V is TRBV7-2 and J is TRBJ2-7, with TRBD1 matching over 9 bases. The CDR3 has 14 residues. Germline-derived CDR1 and CDR2 are SGHTA and FQGNSA. The junction had 7 bases not matched to a gene; V was cut back by 5 bases and J by 5 bases. CDR3 nucleotides: TGTGCCAGCAGCCAGGGACAGGGAGTGCACGAGCAGTACTTC. Translation: CASSQGQGVHEQYF.

This clonotype was counted ten times or more. V and J are TRBV6-5 and TRBJ2-3, with D perhaps TRBD2 (5 bases). From germline, CDR1 is MNHEY and CDR2 SVGAGI. The CDR3 runs to 16 residues. Trimming removed 3 bases from V and 0 bases from J, with 13 bases in between. Here the CDR3 reads CASSYGEGGSTDTQYF. The CDR3 coding sequence is TGTGCCAGCAGTTATGGAGAAGGAGGTAGCACAGATACGCAGTATTTT.

This sequence joins TRBV20-1 and TRBJ2-1; D perhaps matches TRBD2 (6 bases). The V and J ends lost 1 base and 8 bases respectively, with 12 bases between them. The CDR3 runs to 13 residues. In germline, CDR1 is DFQATT, CDR2 SNEGSKA (reference sequence). The CDR3 spells CSARAGVQDEQFF. DNA for the CDR3: TGCAGTGCTAGAGCGGGAGTACAGGATGAGCAGTTCTTC.

This rearrangement joins TRBV2 to TRBJ2-1, with 7 bases fitting TRBD1. The CDR3 runs to 17 residues. From germline, CDR1 is SNHLY and CDR2 FYNNEI. V trimming: 4 bases; J trimming: 4 bases; junction bases outside the gene matches: 13. The CDR3 coding sequence is TGTGCCAGCAGTGGAGCAAACCGGGACAGAAATTACAATGAGCAGTTCTTC. Its protein product is CASSGANRDRNYNEQFF.

There are many counts of this clonotype. The CDR3 protein is CATGGDGQPQHF. CDR3 DNA sequence: TGTGCCACCGGTGGCGATGGTCAGCCCCAGCATTTT. The chain carries TRBV24-1 and TRBJ1-5; D call uncertain. The CDR3 consists of 12 residues. Trimming took 9 bases from V and 6 from J, leaving 11 bases between them. Germline V gives CDR1 KGHDR, CDR2 SFDVKD.

The rearrangement uses TRBV5-1 and TRBJ2-2, with 7 bases aligning to TRBD1. Germline CDR1 is SGHRS and CDR2 is YFSETQ. This CDR3 has 18 amino acids. Losses at the gene ends were 8 bases for V and 0 bases for J; bases not matched to a gene: 16. The CDR3 loop is CASKRTSSGTANTGELFF. As DNA, the CDR3 is TGCGCCAGTAAAAGGACATCATCCGGGACAGCGAACACCGGGGAGCTGTTTTTT.

The genes are TRBV7-2 and TRBJ1-2; the D gene is possibly TRBD1 (5 bases). The CDR3 consists of 14 residues. V was shortened by 2 bases and J by 9 bases, with 16 bases between the two germline ends. CDR1 SGHTA and CDR2 FQGNSA come from the germline V gene. CDR3 sequence (DNA): TGTGCCAGCAGCTTAACAGGCGAAGTACTACGCTACACCTTC. Its translation: CASSLTGEVLRYTF.

The table lists this clonotype with a few counts. This chain joins TRBV13 and TRBJ2-7, with 9 bases that match TRBD1. With V trimmed by 3 bases and J by 2 bases, 5 bases remained unmatched. This CDR3 contains 15 residues. Germline values: CDR1 PRHDT, CDR2 FYEKMQ (reference sequence). In nucleotides, the CDR3 is TGTGCCAGCAGCTTCCCGGGACAGGGCCCCTACGAGCAGTACTTC. Translated: CASSFPGQGPYEQYF.

This clonotype was counted many times. The chain has TRBV7-9 and TRBJ2-7, with D possibly matching TRBD2 (5 bases). This CDR3 contains 12 residues. Germline V gene sequence: CDR1 SEHNR, CDR2 FQNEAQ (reference sequence). Trimming pared 5 bases from V and 2 bases from J, leaving 7 bases between. This CDR3 is CASSLGTYEQYF. In DNA form, the CDR3 reads TGTGCCAGCAGCCTCGGGACCTACGAGCAGTACTTC.

This clonotype was observed many times. The genes are TRBV12-3 or TRBV12-4 and TRBJ1-5; D is undetermined. Between the trimmed V and J ends, which lost 3 bases and 9 bases, there was a span of 9 bases. The CDR3 loop spans 12 amino acids. CDR3 sequence: CASSFSNPPQHF. Here the CDR3 DNA reads TGTGCCAGCAGTTTTAGCAACCCGCCCCAGCATTTT.

In its sample, this clonotype was seen many times. This chain connects TRBV2 to TRBJ2-1; D remains unclear. V shed 0 bases and J shed 15 bases, with 9 bases lying between them. The CDR3 covers 11 residues. CDR1 is SNHLY and CDR2 is FYNNEI in the germline V gene. CDR3 protein: CASSEAYGLFF. The CDR3 DNA reads as TGTGCCAGCAGTGAAGCGTATGGTTTGTTCTTC.

This clonotype showed up many times. This chain uses TRBV24-1 with TRBJ2-3; D unresolved. The CDR3 has 14 residues. Trimming cost V 4 bases and J 10 bases, with 17 bases left between them. Looked up from germline, CDR1 is KGHDR and CDR2 is SFDVKD. For the CDR3, the DNA is TGTGCCACCAGTGAACGCGTTCGGCCGGACGCGCAGTATTTT. This codes for CATSERVRPDAQYF.

The V gene is TRBV11-2, the J gene TRBJ1-4; D remains ambiguous. V was shortened by 2 bases and J by 2 bases, with 9 bases between the two germline ends. CDR1 is SGHAT, CDR2 FQNNGV, per germline. This CDR3 contains 15 residues. CDR3 residues: CASSLNGITNEKLFF. The CDR3, as DNA: TGTGCCAGCAGCTTAAATGGGATCACTAATGAAAAACTGTTTTTT.

There are many counts of this clonotype. The gene calls are TRBV24-1 and TRBJ1-1, with D unclear. Germline CDR1 KGHDR, CDR2 SFDVKD. The V end was cut by 4 bases, the J end by 5 bases, with 13 bases between. This CDR3 has 14 residues. CDR3 nucleotides: TGTGCCACCAGTGACGTCGGTCCAGGAACTGAAGCTTTCTTT. It is translated as CATSDVGPGTEAFF.

The rearrangement joins TRBV9 to TRBJ2-4; D may correspond to TRBD1 or TRBD2 (6 bases each). V lost 4 bases to trimming and J lost 1 base, with 15 bases between them. Germline CDR1 is SGDLS and CDR2 is YYNGEE. The CDR3 is 16 residues long. The CDR3 coding sequence is TGTGCCAGCAGCCCCGAAACAGGGAGGGCCAAAAACATTCAGTACTTC. Amino acid sequence: CASSPETGRAKNIQYF.

The table lists this clonotype with many counts. The J gene is TRBJ2-1, the V gene TRBV6-6; D is possibly TRBD1 or TRBD2 (6 bases each). Germline CDR1 and CDR2: MNHNY and SVGAGI (reference sequence). This CDR3 region has 13 residues. The germline V and J ends were trimmed by 7 bases and 3 bases, with 10 bases remaining between them. The CDR3 DNA is TGTGCCAGCACGGGGGCCAACTACAATGAGCAGTTCTTC. Its translation: CASTGANYNEQFF.

The chain uses TRBV11-3 and TRBJ1-2; 7 positions match TRBD1. Per germline, CDR1 SGHNT and CDR2 YENEEA. V was clipped by 5 bases and J by 4 bases; unmatched bases: 7. The CDR3 runs to 14 residues. For the CDR3, the DNA is TGTGCCAGCAGCACCACAGGACAGGCCTATGGCTACACCTTC. Its protein is CASSTTGQAYGYTF.

In this sample, this clonotype turned up many times. The chain has TRBV20-1 and TRBJ2-7; 7 positions agree with TRBD1. Per the germline V gene, CDR1 is DFQATT and CDR2 is SNEGSKA (reference sequence). With V trimmed by 6 bases and J by 7 bases, 12 bases remained unmatched. The CDR3 is 13 residues long. Written as DNA, the CDR3 is TGCAGTGCCATCCGGGACAGCGGCGGTGAGCAGTACTTC. It translates to CSAIRDSGGEQYF.